This entry lists 7 T cell receptor beta chains sequenced from one sample in a study of control samples from healthy donors and cancer patients. Clones were sequenced by immunoSEQ multiplex PCR, and TCRdb holds only the in-frame ones, with some missing. This table has under 200,000 clones, 96% appearing once. The sequenced material came from blood. These receptor sequences come from a woman in her twenties or thirties in good health.

The DNA of the CDR3 is TGTGCCAGCAGTTTAAGGATCACAGATACGCAGTATTTT. The encoded protein is CASSLRITDTQYF. V usage is TRBV27 and J usage is TRBJ2-3; D is unclear. The CDR3 length is 13 residues. Germline V gene data show CDR1 as MNHEY and CDR2 as SMNVEV (reference sequence). V lost 2 bases and J 2 bases, leaving 5 bases between the germline ends.

V usage is TRBV19 and J usage is TRBJ1-4; D perhaps matches TRBD1 (5 bases). Trimming cost V 5 bases and J 3 bases, with 10 bases left between them. The CDR3 consists of 14 residues. Germline CDR1 LNHDA, CDR2 SQIVND (reference sequence). The CDR3 nucleotides read TGTGCCAGTAGTGGGGCAGACCCTAATGAAAAACTGTTTTTT. Translating gives CASSGADPNEKLFF.

On this clone: The sample contains more than one DNA sequence encoding this CDR3. The CDR3 nucleotides read TGTGCCAGCAGTTCTTCTATCGGGCCCTACGAGCAGTACTTC. This gives the protein CASSSSIGPYEQYF. J is TRBJ2-7 and V is TRBV27; D gene uncertain. Trimming stripped 4 bases from V and 2 bases from J, with 12 bases between. Per germline, CDR1 MNHEY and CDR2 SMNVEV (reference sequence). This CDR3 region has 14 residues.

The chain employs TRBV7-9 and TRBJ1-2, with unresolved D. Germline V CDR1 and CDR2: SEHNR, FQNEAQ (reference sequence). The germline V and J ends were trimmed by 5 bases and 2 bases, with 9 bases remaining between them. The CDR3 extends over 13 amino acids. The CDR3 region is CASSGPLNYGYTF. The CDR3 DNA follows: TGTGCCAGCAGCGGACCCCTCAACTATGGCTACACCTTC.

A note on this clone: An end of the junction does not agree with germline; a read error may underlie this. The gene calls are TRBV5-6 and TRBJ2-7; D tentatively reads TRBD1 or TRBD2 (6 bases each). The length of the CDR3 is 16 residues. Germline V lookup: CDR1 SGHDT, CDR2 YYEEEE. DNA of the CDR3: TGTGCCAGCAGCTTGGTAGGAGGGACACTCTCCCACGAGCAGTACTTC. Translated, it gives CASSLVGGTLSHEQYF.

V gene TRBV5-8 combines with J gene TRBJ2-1; D is possibly TRBD1 (6 bases). In germline, CDR1 is SGHTS, CDR2 YDEGEE. V was shortened by 9 bases and J by 7 bases, with 20 bases between the two germline ends. This CDR3 is 14 amino acids long. Here the CDR3 DNA reads TGTGCCACGCCGGGACACCGCAATTATAATGAGCAGTTCTTC. It translates to CATPGHRNYNEQFF.

Here the CDR3 reads CASRGAGVNQPQHF. The CDR3 nucleotides read TGCGCCAGCAGAGGGGCAGGGGTGAATCAGCCCCAGCATTTT. The J gene is TRBJ1-5, the V gene TRBV5-1; D is perhaps TRBD1 (6 bases). The length of the CDR3 is 14 residues. Per the germline V gene, CDR1 is SGHRS and CDR2 is YFSETQ. V lost 5 bases and J 4 bases, leaving 13 bases between the germline ends.